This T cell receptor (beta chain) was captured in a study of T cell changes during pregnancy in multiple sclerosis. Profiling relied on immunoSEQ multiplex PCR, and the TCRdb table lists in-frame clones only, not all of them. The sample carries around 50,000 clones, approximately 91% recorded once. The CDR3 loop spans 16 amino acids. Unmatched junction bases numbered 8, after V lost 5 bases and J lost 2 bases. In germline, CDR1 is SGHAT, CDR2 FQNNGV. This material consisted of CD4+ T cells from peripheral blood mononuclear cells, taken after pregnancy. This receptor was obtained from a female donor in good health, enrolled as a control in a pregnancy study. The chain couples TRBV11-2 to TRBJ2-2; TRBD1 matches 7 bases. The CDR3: CASSPRGTANTGELFF. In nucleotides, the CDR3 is TGTGCCAGCAGCCCGAGGGGGACAGCAAACACCGGGGAGCTGTTTTTT.